This T cell receptor beta chain comes out of a study of PD-L1 blockade in urothelial cancer. Looking at the study overall: In the mid-2010s, patients got going on atezolizumab, taking 1,200 mg intravenously every 3 weeks. Once treatment had started, blood was analyzed at 3 weeks (second dose) and again at 6 weeks. A median around 150,000 T cells were found in blood samples.

Time point reported: pretreatment peripheral blood. The number of samples from each patient was between 1 and 8, taken pretreatment and on-treatment. Method: immunoSEQ multiplex PCR; TCRdb's copy keeps in-frame clones and lacks some. In the table there are about 52,000 clones, about three quarters of which are singletons. CDR1 MDHEN and CDR2 SYDVKM come from the germline V gene. Trimming cost V 2 bases and J 8 bases, with 21 bases left between them. CDR3 length: 16 residues. The chain carries TRBV28 and TRBJ1-2, with D perhaps TRBD1 (5 bases). This TCR derives from a man aged 65-85 years with urothelial cancer. The sequences come from PBMCs, collected around atezolizumab (anti-PD-L1) treatment. The CDR3 sequence: CASSLLGWGERGGYTF. The CDR3 DNA follows: TGTGCCAGCAGTTTACTGGGGTGGGGGGAAAGAGGCGGCTACACCTTC.